This TCR beta chain came from a study of PD-1 blockade in classical Hodgkin lymphoma. General observations from the study: A significant rise in TCR diversity by C4D1 was seen for CD4+ but not CD8+ cells. Complete responders' baseline diversity resembled that of newly diagnosed patients.

Generated by immunoSEQ multiplex PCR, the TCRdb table keeps only in-frame clones and is missing some. The table lists roughly 15,000 clones, around 80% of them singletons, with approximately 15% in the top ten. Time point denoted: cycle 4 day 1 (C4D1), after five to seven weeks of nivolumab. With no exception, relapse followed autologous stem cell transplantation in all patients, and brentuximab vedotin exposure varied. Concerning this clone: Its target is not known.

CDR1 LNHDA and CDR2 SQIVND come from the germline V gene (reference sequence). The CDR3 contains 14 residues. The V and J ends lost 4 bases and 7 bases respectively, with 16 bases between them. This sequence originates from a human donor with classical Hodgkin lymphoma. The sample here was peripheral blood mononuclear cells (PBMCs), taken before the fourth cycle of nivolumab. The rearrangement uses TRBV19 and TRBJ1-2, with a possible D match to TRBD1 (5 bases). CDR3 amino acids: CASSTAHRSGGYTF. Written as DNA, the CDR3 is TGTGCCAGTAGTACAGCCCACAGGAGCGGTGGCTACACCTTC.